The sequence of this T cell receptor beta chain was determined in a study of post-analysis software for immune sequencing data. On the study more broadly: Secondary progressive, relapsing-remitting and progressive-relapsing multiple sclerosis were among the included disease courses.

Presence of unique molecular identifiers characterized the TCR beta cDNA libraries. Roughly 0.5 million cDNA molecules were obtained from about 0.98 to 11 million T cells. TCRdb fed the PCR reads into MiXCR, producing one record per CDR3 protein. The sample lists about 800,000 distinct CDR3 sequences, roughly 27% occurring once. General study points: Significantly decreased normalized Chao1 diversity was recorded for multiple sclerosis patients relative to controls. Strong co-clustering by F measure was seen for same-batch samples. TRBV5-6, TRBV5-1 and TRBV20-1 were among several TRBV segments more frequent in patients than controls.

The CDR3 extends over 11 amino acids. On this clonotype itself: Its antigen remains unknown.

The receptor comes from a girl aged 10-17 years with multiple sclerosis. The rearrangement links TRBV21-1 to TRBJ1-5. TRBV21-1 is an annotated pseudogene. Sequences were obtained from blood. The DNA of the CDR3 is TGTGCCAGCAGACTAGATCAGCCCCAGCATTTT. Encoded protein: CASRLDQPQHF.